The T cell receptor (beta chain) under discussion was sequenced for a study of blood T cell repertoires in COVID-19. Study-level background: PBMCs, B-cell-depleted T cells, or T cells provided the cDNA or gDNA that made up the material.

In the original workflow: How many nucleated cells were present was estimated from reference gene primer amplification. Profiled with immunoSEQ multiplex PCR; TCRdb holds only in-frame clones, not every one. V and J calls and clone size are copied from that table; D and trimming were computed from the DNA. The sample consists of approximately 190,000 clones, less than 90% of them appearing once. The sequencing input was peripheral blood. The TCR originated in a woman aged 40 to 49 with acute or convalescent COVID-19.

The DNA for the CDR3 is TGTGCCAGCAGTTCGACAGGGAACCAGCCCCAGCATTTT. Translation: CASSSTGNQPQHF. The chain is built from TRBV6-5 and TRBJ1-5, with 7 bases lining up with TRBD1. Trimming removed 4 bases from V and 7 bases from J; junction bases left unmatched: 4. Germline-derived CDR1 and CDR2 are MNHEY and SVGAGI. CDR3 size: 13 residues.